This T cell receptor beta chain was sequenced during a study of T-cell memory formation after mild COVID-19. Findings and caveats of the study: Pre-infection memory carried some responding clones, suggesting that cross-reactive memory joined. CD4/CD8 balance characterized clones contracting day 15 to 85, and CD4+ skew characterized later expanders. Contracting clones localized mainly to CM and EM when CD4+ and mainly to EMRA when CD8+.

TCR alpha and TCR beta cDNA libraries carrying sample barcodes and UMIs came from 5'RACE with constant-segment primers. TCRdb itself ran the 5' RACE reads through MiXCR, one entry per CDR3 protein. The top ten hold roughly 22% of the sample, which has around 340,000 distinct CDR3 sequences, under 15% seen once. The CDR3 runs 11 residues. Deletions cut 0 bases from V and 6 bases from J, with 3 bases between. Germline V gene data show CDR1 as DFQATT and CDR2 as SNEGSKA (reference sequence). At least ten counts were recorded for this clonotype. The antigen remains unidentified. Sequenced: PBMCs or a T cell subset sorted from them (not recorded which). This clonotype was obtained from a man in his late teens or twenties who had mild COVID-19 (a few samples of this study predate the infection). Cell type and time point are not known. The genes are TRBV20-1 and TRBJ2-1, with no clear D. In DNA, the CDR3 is TGCAGTGCTAGAGATCCCAATGAGCAGTTCTTC. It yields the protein CSARDPNEQFF.